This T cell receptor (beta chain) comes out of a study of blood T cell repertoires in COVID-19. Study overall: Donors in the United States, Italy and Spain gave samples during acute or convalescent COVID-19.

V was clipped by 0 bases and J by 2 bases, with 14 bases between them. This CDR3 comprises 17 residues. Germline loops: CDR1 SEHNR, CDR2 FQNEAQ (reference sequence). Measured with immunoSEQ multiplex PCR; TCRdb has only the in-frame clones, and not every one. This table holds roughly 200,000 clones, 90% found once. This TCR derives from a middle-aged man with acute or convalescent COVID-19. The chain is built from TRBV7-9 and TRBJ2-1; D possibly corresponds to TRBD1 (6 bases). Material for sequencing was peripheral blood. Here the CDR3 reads CASSLARGWTAYNEQFF. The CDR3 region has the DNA TGTGCCAGCAGCTTAGCGAGGGGATGGACAGCCTACAATGAGCAGTTCTTC.